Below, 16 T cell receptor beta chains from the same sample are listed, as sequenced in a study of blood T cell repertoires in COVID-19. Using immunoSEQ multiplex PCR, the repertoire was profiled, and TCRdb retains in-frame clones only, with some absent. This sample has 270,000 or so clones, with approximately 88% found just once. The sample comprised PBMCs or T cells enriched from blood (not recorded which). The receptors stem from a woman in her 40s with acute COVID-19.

Written as DNA, the CDR3 is TGTGCCATCAGGGGGGGACGCGAGGAAAAACTGTTTTTT. Residues: CAIRGGREEKLFF. The chain carries TRBV10-3 and TRBJ1-4; D is perhaps TRBD1 (5 bases). Germline loops: CDR1 ENHRY, CDR2 SYGVKD. CDR3 length equals 13 residues. The V gene lost 6 bases and the J gene lost 8 bases, with 13 bases spanning the gap.

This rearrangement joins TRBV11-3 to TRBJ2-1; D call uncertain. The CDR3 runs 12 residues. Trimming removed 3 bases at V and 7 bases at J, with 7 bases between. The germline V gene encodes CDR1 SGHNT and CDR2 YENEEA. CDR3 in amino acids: CASSFDRNEQFF. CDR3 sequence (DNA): TGTGCCAGCAGCTTTGATCGGAATGAGCAGTTCTTC.

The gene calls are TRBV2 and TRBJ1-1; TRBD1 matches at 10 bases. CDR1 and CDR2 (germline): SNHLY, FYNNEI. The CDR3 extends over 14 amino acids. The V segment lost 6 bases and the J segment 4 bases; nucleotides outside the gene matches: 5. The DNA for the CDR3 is TGTGCCAGCAGGTCGACAGGGGGCTCCACTGAAGCTTTCTTT. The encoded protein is CASRSTGGSTEAFF.

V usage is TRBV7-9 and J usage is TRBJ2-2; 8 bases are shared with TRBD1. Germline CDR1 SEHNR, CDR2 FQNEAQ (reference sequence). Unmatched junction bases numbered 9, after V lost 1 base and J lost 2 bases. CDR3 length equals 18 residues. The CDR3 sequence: CASSLERQGRVNTGELFF. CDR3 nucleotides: TGTGCCAGCAGCTTAGAGAGACAGGGGAGAGTAAACACCGGGGAGCTGTTTTTT.

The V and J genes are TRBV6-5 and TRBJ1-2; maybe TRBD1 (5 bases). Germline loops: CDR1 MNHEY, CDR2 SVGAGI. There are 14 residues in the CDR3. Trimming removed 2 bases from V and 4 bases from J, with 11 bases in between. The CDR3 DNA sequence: TGTGCCAGCAGTTACCAGGGACTGATCTATGGCTACACCTTC. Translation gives CASSYQGLIYGYTF.

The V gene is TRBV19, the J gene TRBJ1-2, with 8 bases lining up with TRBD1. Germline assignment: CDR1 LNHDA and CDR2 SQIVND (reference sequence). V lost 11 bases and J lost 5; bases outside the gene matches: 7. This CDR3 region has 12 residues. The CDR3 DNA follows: TGTGCCTGCGGACAGGGTGTTTATGGCTACACCTTC. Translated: CACGQGVYGYTF.

The CDR3 spells CASSLVPDNEQFF. In DNA form, the CDR3 reads TGTGCCAGCAGCTTAGTCCCTGACAATGAGCAGTTCTTC. The chain recombines TRBV11-2 with TRBJ2-1; D gene ambiguous. The CDR3 is made up of 13 amino acids. The V end was cut by 1 base, the J end by 5 bases, with 6 bases between. The germline V gene encodes CDR1 SGHAT and CDR2 FQNNGV.

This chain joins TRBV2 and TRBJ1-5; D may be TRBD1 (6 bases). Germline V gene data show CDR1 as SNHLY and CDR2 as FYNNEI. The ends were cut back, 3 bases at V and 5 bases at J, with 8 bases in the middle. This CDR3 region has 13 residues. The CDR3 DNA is TGTGCCAGCAGTGATTGGGGGCATCAGCCCCAGCATTTT. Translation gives CASSDWGHQPQHF.

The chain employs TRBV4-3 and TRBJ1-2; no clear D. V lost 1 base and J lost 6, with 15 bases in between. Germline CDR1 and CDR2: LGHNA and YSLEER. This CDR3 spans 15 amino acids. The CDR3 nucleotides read TGCGCCAGCAGCCAAGTGGCTCGGGGTGTAGATGGCTACACCTTC. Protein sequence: CASSQVARGVDGYTF.

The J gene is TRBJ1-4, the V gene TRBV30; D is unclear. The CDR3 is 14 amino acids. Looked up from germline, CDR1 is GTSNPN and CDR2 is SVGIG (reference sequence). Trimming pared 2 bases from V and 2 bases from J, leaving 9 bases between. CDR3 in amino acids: CAWSILTTNEKLFF. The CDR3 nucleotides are TGTGCCTGGAGTATACTTACTACTAATGAAAAACTGTTTTTT.

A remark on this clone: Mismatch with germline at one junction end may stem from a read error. CDR3 sequence: CASSLSGTGADTQYF. The CDR3 nucleotides read TGTGCTAGCAGCTTATCCGGGACAGGGGCCGATACGCAGTATTTT. The chain couples TRBV7-7 to TRBJ2-3; 10 bases are shared with TRBD1. Germline V gives CDR1 SSHAT, CDR2 FNYEAQ (reference sequence). The CDR3 is 15 residues long. The whole variable domain, remainder taken from reference TRBV7-7 and TRBJ2-3, is GAGVSQSPRYKVTKRGQDVTLRCDPISSHATLYWYQQALGQGPEFLTYFNYEAQPDKSGLPSDRFSAERPEGSISTLTIQRTEQRDSAMYRCASSLSGTGADTQYFGPGTRLTVL.

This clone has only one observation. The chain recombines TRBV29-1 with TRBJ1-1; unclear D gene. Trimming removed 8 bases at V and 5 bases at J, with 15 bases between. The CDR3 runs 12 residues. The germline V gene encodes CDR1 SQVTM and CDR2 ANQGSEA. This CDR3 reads CSTGIESTEAFF. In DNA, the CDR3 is TGCAGCACGGGAATAGAGAGTACTGAAGCTTTCTTT.

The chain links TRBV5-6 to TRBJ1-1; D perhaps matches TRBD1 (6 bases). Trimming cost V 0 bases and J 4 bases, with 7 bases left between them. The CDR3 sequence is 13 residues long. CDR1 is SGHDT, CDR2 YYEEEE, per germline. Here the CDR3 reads CASSLGRGTEAFF. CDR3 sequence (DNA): TGTGCCAGCAGCTTGGGCAGGGGCACTGAAGCTTTCTTT.

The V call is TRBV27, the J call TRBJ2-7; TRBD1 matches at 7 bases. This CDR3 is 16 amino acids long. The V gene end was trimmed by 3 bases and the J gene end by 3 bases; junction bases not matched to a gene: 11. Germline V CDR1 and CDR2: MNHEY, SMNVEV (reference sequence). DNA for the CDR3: TGTGCCAGCAGTTTCTCCCACGGACAGGCCTACTACGAGCAGTACTTC. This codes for CASSFSHGQAYYEQYF.

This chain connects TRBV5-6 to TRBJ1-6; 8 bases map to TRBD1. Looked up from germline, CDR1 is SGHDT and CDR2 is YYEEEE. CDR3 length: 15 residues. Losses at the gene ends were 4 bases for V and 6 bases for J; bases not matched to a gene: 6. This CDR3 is CASSLQGARNSPLHF. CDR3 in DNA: TGTGCCAGCAGCCTGCAGGGGGCGCGTAATTCACCCCTCCACTTT.

The CDR3 DNA sequence: TGTGCCAGCAATCGAGGTCGTGAGCAGTTCTTC. It codes for CASNRGREQFF. The rearrangement links TRBV27 to TRBJ2-1; D is ambiguous. The CDR3 is 11 residues long. CDR1 and CDR2 from the germline V gene are MNHEY and SMNVEV (reference sequence). Trimming left V 7 bases short and J 9 bases short, with 10 bases between.